A single sample gave rise to the 12 T cell receptor beta chains below, sequenced in a study of cytomegalovirus exposure and HLA in healthy donors. Primers: 60 Vbeta forward and 13 Jbeta reverse. This table comes from immunoSEQ multiplex PCR, and its TCRdb copy is limited to in-frame clones, with some not included. The sample holds over 85,000 clones, around 79% seen once. The sequenced sample consisted of PBMCs. The receptors derive from a woman in her thirties in good health and CMV-seronegative.

This clone showed up just a few times. The chain employs TRBV19 and TRBJ1-5; D is ambiguous. Germline lookup yields CDR1 LNHDA and CDR2 SQIVND (reference sequence). Trimming took off 5 bases at V and 11 bases at J, with 13 bases between the two ends. The CDR3 has 12 amino acids. CDR3 sequence: CASSPRDRAQHF. CDR3 nucleotide sequence: TGTGCCAGTAGTCCCCGGGATAGAGCCCAGCATTTT.

This clone was detected only a few times. This chain joins TRBV6-1 and TRBJ2-7, with 10 bases aligning to TRBD2. The CDR3 runs to 13 residues. The germline V gene has CDR1 MNHNS and CDR2 SASEGT. Trimming at V came to 8 bases and at J to 5 bases, leaving 6 bases not matched to a gene. As DNA, the CDR3 is TGTGCCAGCCAGCGGGAGGGCCTCCACGAGCAGTACTTC. This sequence encodes CASQREGLHEQYF.

The rearrangement uses TRBV18 and TRBJ2-1, with 11 bases fitting TRBD2. Germline CDR1 reads KGHSH; CDR2 reads LQKENI. J gave up 9 bases and V 2 bases, and 6 bases lay outside the gene matches. The CDR3 spans 15 residues. The CDR3 nucleotides read TGTGCCAGCTCACCAAAACTAGCGGGAGAGAGTGAGCAGTTCTTC. It translates to CASSPKLAGESEQFF. The complete variable domain, with remaining parts taken from reference TRBV18 and TRBJ2-1, reads NAGVMQNPRHLVRRRGQEARLRCSPMKGHSHVYWYRQLPEEGLKFMVYLQKENIIDESGMPKERFSAEFPKEGPSILRIQQVVRGDSAAYFCASSPKLAGESEQFFGPGTRLTVL.

The chain recombines TRBV5-6 with TRBJ1-3; no clear D. V was cut by 4 bases and J by 4 bases, with 9 bases left in between. This CDR3 region has 13 residues. Germline V gene sequence: CDR1 SGHDT, CDR2 YYEEEE. The CDR3 region is CASSPNGGNTIYF. Written as DNA, the CDR3 is TGTGCCAGCAGCCCAAACGGGGGAAACACCATATATTTT. The full variable domain, rest sourced from reference TRBV5-6 and TRBJ1-3, is DAGVTQSPTHLIKTRGQQVTLRCSPKSGHDTVSWYQQALGQGPQFIFQYYEEEERQRGNFPDRFSGHQFPNYSSELNVNALLLGDSALYLCASSPNGGNTIYFGEGSWLTVV.

The rearrangement joins TRBV4-2 to TRBJ2-2; TRBD2 might be the D (6 bases). V shed 0 bases and J shed 4 bases, with 9 bases lying between them. This CDR3 region has 15 residues. The germline CDR1 and CDR2 sequences are LGHNA and YNFKEQ. The CDR3 DNA reads as TGTGCCAGCAGCCAAGAGGGGGGTTTCACCGGGGAGCTGTTTTTT. Residues: CASSQEGGFTGELFF.

This clone was counted once. The genes are TRBV4-3 and TRBJ1-3; TRBD1 matches at 7 bases. The V and J ends lost 6 bases and 3 bases, in that order; junction bases with no gene match: 11. The CDR3 sequence is 16 residues long. Germline loops: CDR1 LGHNA, CDR2 YSLEER. The CDR3 protein is CASSPFQGDLGNTIYF. CDR3 nucleotides: TGCGCCAGCAGTCCTTTCCAGGGGGACCTTGGAAACACCATATATTTT.

This clone was observed a single time. The V gene is TRBV28, the J gene TRBJ1-3; a weak D match, TRBD1 (6 bases). Germline CDR1 reads MDHEN; CDR2 reads SYDVKM. This CDR3 comprises 14 residues. The V gene lost 5 bases and the J gene lost 4 bases, with 12 bases spanning the gap. CDR3 bases: TGTGCCAGCAGTGGTACAGGGACCGGAAACACCATATATTTT. Its translation: CASSGTGTGNTIYF.

The genes are TRBV6-1 and TRBJ1-1; a possible D gene is TRBD1 (6 bases). The CDR3 length is 15 residues. Germline V gene data show CDR1 as MNHNS and CDR2 as SASEGT. V lost 1 base and J 11 bases, leaving 20 bases between the germline ends. CDR3 nucleotide sequence: TGTGCCAGCAGTGAAGAGCGGGGGGCGGGGATTAGGGCTTTCTTT. It encodes CASSEERGAGIRAFF.

The J gene is TRBJ2-7, the V gene TRBV4-3; 7 nucleotides align to TRBD1. Per germline, CDR1 LGHNA and CDR2 YSLEER. The CDR3 is 15 amino acids. Unmatched junction bases numbered 7, after V lost 2 bases and J lost 3 bases. This CDR3 is CASSQLTGANYEQYF. In nucleotides, the CDR3 is TGCGCCAGCAGCCAACTTACAGGGGCTAACTACGAGCAGTACTTC.

This CDR3 is CASSLYASATYEQYF. Written as DNA, the CDR3 is TGTGCCAGCAGCTTATACGCCAGCGCTACCTACGAGCAGTACTTC. The chain couples TRBV7-2 to TRBJ2-7; D call uncertain. This CDR3 is 15 amino acids long. Germline V gives CDR1 SGHTA, CDR2 FQGNSA. V was cut by 2 bases and J by 2 bases, with 13 bases left in between.

V gene TRBV6-1 combines with J gene TRBJ2-2, with D perhaps matching TRBD2 (7 bases). The germline CDR1 and CDR2 sequences are MNHNS and SASEGT. V lost 5 bases and J 3 bases, leaving 16 bases between the germline ends. This CDR3 is 16 amino acids long. This CDR3 is CASSQEGGAYTGELFF. The CDR3 coding sequence is TGTGCCAGCAGTCAAGAGGGGGGGGCGTACACCGGGGAGCTGTTTTTT.

The chain joins TRBV7-2 to TRBJ1-2; D ambiguous. CDR3 length: 12 residues. The germline V gene encodes CDR1 SGHTA and CDR2 FQGNSA. Trimming removed 4 bases from V and 7 bases from J, with 10 bases in between. The CDR3 DNA is TGTGCCAGCAGCTCCGAGGGTGGTGGCTACACCTTC. Its translation is CASSSEGGGYTF.